The 24 T cell receptor beta chains reported below all come from one sample, sequenced in a study of response to subunit inactivated influenza vaccine. In TCRdb, the RT-PCR reads were re-called with MiXCR into one record per CDR3 protein. The table lists hundreds of thousands of distinct CDR3 sequences, around 8% of them singletons, with approximately 13% in the top ten. Sequencing used PBMCs from blood, obtained roughly 24 months after vaccination. The receptors come from a man aged 45 to 75 who received an inactivated influenza vaccine.

About this clonotype itself: This may stem from a read error, because a much larger clone lies one nucleotide away. This chain uses TRBV27 with TRBJ2-3; possible D gene TRBD2, 5 bases. The length of the CDR3 is 15 residues. CDR1 and CDR2 from the germline V gene are MNHEY and SMNVEV (reference sequence). Trimming pared 2 bases from V and 3 bases from J, leaving 12 bases between. CDR3 in DNA: TGTGCCAGCAGTTTACAAAGGACTGCAACAGATACGCAGTATTTT. This gives the protein CASSLQRTATDTQYF.

In its sample, this clonotype was seen many times. The chain has TRBV10-3 and TRBJ1-2, with D uncertain. In germline, CDR1 is ENHRY, CDR2 SYGVKD. There are 13 residues in the CDR3. V gave up 7 bases and J gave up 5 bases, with 14 bases separating them. CDR3 sequence reads: CAITRTEEYGYTF. CDR3 nucleotides: TGTGCCATCACCAGGACGGAGGAGTATGGCTACACCTTC.

CDR3 sequence: CASWGQVNSPLHF. DNA for the CDR3: TGTGCCAGCTGGGGACAGGTTAATTCACCCCTCCACTTT. The chain couples TRBV6-1 to TRBJ1-6, with 8 positions matching TRBD1. Germline-derived CDR1 and CDR2 are MNHNS and SASEGT. The CDR3 is 13 amino acids. Trimming cost V 8 bases and J 6 bases; bases outside gene matches: 3.

This clonotype was recorded many times. The rearrangement joins TRBV11-2 to TRBJ2-3; 9 bases are shared with TRBD2. The CDR3 covers 16 residues. J lost 4 bases, V lost 2 bases, and 7 bases had no gene match. Germline V gene data show CDR1 as SGHAT and CDR2 as FQNNGV. CDR3 DNA sequence: TGTGCCAGCAGCTTACCTACGAGACTAGCGGCAGATACGCAGTATTTT. This translates into CASSLPTRLAADTQYF.

This chain connects TRBV7-9 to TRBJ1-1; the D is unclear. The V and J ends lost 5 bases and 6 bases respectively, with 19 bases between them. Germline V gene data show CDR1 as SEHNR and CDR2 as FQNEAQ (reference sequence). CDR3 size: 15 residues. CDR3 sequence (DNA): TGTGCCAGCAGCCTACTGCGGGGTGGGAGGTCTGAAGCTTTCTTT. This translates into CASSLLRGGRSEAFF.

The V call is TRBV4-1, the J call TRBJ2-2, with 8 nucleotides matching TRBD2. V was clipped by 7 bases and J by 2 bases; unmatched bases: 12. CDR1 MGHRA and CDR2 YSYEKL come from the germline V gene. This CDR3 is 17 amino acids long. The CDR3 spells CASTLSGGPPNTGELFF. As DNA, the CDR3 is TGCGCCAGCACCCTGAGCGGGGGCCCTCCTAACACCGGGGAGCTGTTTTTT.

This clonotype was observed at least ten times. Written as DNA, the CDR3 is TGCGCCAGCAGCCGGACTAGCGGGAGCACAGATACGCAGTATTTT. Translating it yields CASSRTSGSTDTQYF. V is TRBV4-3 and J is TRBJ2-3, with 11 positions matching TRBD2. The germline V gene encodes CDR1 LGHNA and CDR2 YSLEER. V was clipped by 4 bases and J by 0 bases; unmatched bases: 0. The CDR3 extends over 15 amino acids.

The genes are TRBV16 and TRBJ1-2; D is undetermined. This CDR3 region has 14 residues. The V end lost 5 bases, the J end lost 5 bases, and 15 bases lay between the germline ends. The germline gives CDR1 KGHSY, CDR2 FQNENV. As DNA, the CDR3 is TGTGCCAGCAGCAGACGACATGCCGATTATGGCTACACCTTC. Translated, it gives CASSRRHADYGYTF.

The chain carries TRBV20-1 and TRBJ1-4; 9 nucleotides agree with TRBD1. This CDR3 spans 16 amino acids. Germline V gene data show CDR1 as DFQATT and CDR2 as SNEGSKA (reference sequence). The V gene end was trimmed by 3 bases and the J gene end by 2 bases; junction bases not matched to a gene: 7. CDR3 region: CSASNRGRFTNEKLFF. The CDR3 DNA reads TGCAGTGCTAGTAACAGGGGGCGTTTCACTAATGAAAAACTGTTTTTT.

The chain combines TRBV12-3 or TRBV12-4 with TRBJ2-7; the match to TRBD1 covers 10 bases. CDR3 length: 14 amino acids. V dropped 5 bases and J dropped 7; count of bases not matched to a gene: 8. The CDR3 reads CASSKGQGLVEQYF. The CDR3 nucleotides read TGTGCCAGCAGTAAGGGACAGGGGTTAGTAGAGCAGTACTTC.

This clonotype was seen ten or more times. The chain has TRBV5-1 and TRBJ2-1, with no clear D. The CDR3 sequence is 16 residues long. V was pared by 4 bases and J by 0 bases, with 14 bases between. The germline V gene has CDR1 SGHRS and CDR2 YFSETQ. CDR3 region: CASSGTAFSSYNEQFF. The CDR3 DNA is TGCGCCAGCAGCGGAACGGCGTTTAGCTCCTACAATGAGCAGTTCTTC.

This clonotype showed up just a few times. The gene calls are TRBV28 and TRBJ1-5; the D gene is possibly TRBD1 (6 bases). Trimming cost V 6 bases and J 2 bases, with 17 bases left between them. The CDR3 is made up of 16 amino acids. Germline V CDR1 and CDR2: MDHEN, SYDVKM. This CDR3 is CASRSTGWRGNQPQHF. The CDR3 DNA reads TGTGCCAGCAGGTCAACAGGGTGGAGAGGCAATCAGCCCCAGCATTTT.

Details on this clonotype: One end of the junction fails to match germline, which may point to a read error. The chain is built from TRBV6-5 and TRBJ2-7, with 10 bases identical to TRBD1. The CDR3 consists of 11 residues. Germline assignment: CDR1 MNHEY and CDR2 SVGAGI. The CDR3 DNA reads TGTGCCAGCAGATCCGGACAGGGGGAGTCCTTC. Translating it yields CASRSGQGESF.

This clonotype was recorded many times. The gene calls are TRBV20-1 and TRBJ2-4; D is uncertain. The CDR3 loop spans 16 amino acids. Trimming took off 5 bases at V and 1 base at J, with 18 bases between the two ends. Looked up from germline, CDR1 is DFQATT and CDR2 is SNEGSKA (reference sequence). The CDR3 protein is CSASRLDPSAKNIQYF. CDR3 bases: TGCAGTGCTTCTAGACTGGATCCCAGCGCCAAAAACATTCAGTACTTC.

Many counts were recorded for this clonotype. The chain joins TRBV9 to TRBJ2-1; the match to TRBD2 covers 13 bases. Per the germline V gene, CDR1 is SGDLS and CDR2 is YYNGEE. With 0 bases clipped from V and 3 bases from J, the junction kept 3 bases outside the gene matches. The CDR3 spans 17 residues. Here the CDR3 reads CASSVELAGGFYNEQFF. The CDR3 DNA is TGTGCCAGCAGCGTAGAACTAGCGGGGGGGTTCTACAATGAGCAGTTCTTC.

This clonotype has at least ten counts. The rearrangement joins TRBV10-3 to TRBJ2-5, with 8 bases aligning to TRBD1. The CDR3 runs 12 residues. CDR1 is ENHRY, CDR2 SYGVKD, per germline. V was pared by 3 bases and J by 7 bases, with 1 base of the junction left unmatched. The CDR3 DNA reads as TGTGCCATCAGTGAACAGGGGGGGACCCAGTACTTC. It translates to CAISEQGGTQYF.

V usage is TRBV20-1 and J usage is TRBJ2-7; D might be TRBD2 (5 bases). Between the trimmed V and J ends, which lost 0 bases and 3 bases, there was a span of 12 bases. The CDR3 sequence is 14 residues long. Germline values: CDR1 DFQATT, CDR2 SNEGSKA (reference sequence). The CDR3 region has the DNA TGCAGTGCTAGAGATGGCGGACTCCTCTACGAGCAGTACTTC. Its translation: CSARDGGLLYEQYF.

This clonotype was counted at least ten times. The DNA for the CDR3 is TGCAGTGCTAGAAGTCCAGGGTACTATGGCTACACCTTC. Residues: CSARSPGYYGYTF. V usage is TRBV20-1 and J usage is TRBJ1-2; D may be TRBD1 (5 bases). V was clipped by 2 bases and J by 3 bases, with 10 bases between them. The germline V gene has CDR1 DFQATT and CDR2 SNEGSKA (reference sequence). The CDR3 loop spans 13 amino acids.

This clonotype appeared a few times. J is TRBJ2-5 and V is TRBV27, with D perhaps matching TRBD1 (6 bases). Per the germline V gene, CDR1 is MNHEY and CDR2 is SMNVEV (reference sequence). The CDR3 runs 14 residues. The V end was cut by 5 bases, the J end by 7 bases, with 17 bases between. CDR3 nucleotide sequence: TGTGCCAGCAGTCCCGGACAGCGGCCTGGGACCCAGTACTTC. Translated: CASSPGQRPGTQYF.

There are a few counts of this clonotype. V and J are TRBV29-1 and TRBJ2-7, with 9 positions matching TRBD1. The germline gives CDR1 SQVTM, CDR2 ANQGSEA. Trimming took 2 bases from V and 7 from J; bases not matched to a gene: 9. The CDR3 has 14 amino acids. CDR3 loop: CSVESTGTGNEQYF. The CDR3 DNA sequence: TGCAGCGTTGAATCCACCGGGACAGGGAATGAGCAGTACTTC.

The chain couples TRBV6-2 or TRBV6-3 to TRBJ2-1; D is ambiguous. V was clipped by 7 bases and J by 6 bases, with 13 bases between them. CDR1 MNHEY and CDR2 SVGEGT come from the germline V gene. CDR3 length equals 13 residues. The CDR3 nucleotides are TGTGCCAGCAATTCTTTGGTGGCCAATGAGCAGTTCTTC. Translated, it gives CASNSLVANEQFF.

V is TRBV28 and J is TRBJ1-2; 12 bases line up with TRBD1. V was clipped by 1 base and J by 4 bases; unmatched bases: 7. Germline V CDR1 and CDR2: MDHEN, SYDVKM. CDR3 length equals 17 residues. The CDR3 loop is CASSLFPGTGGAYGYTF. CDR3 nucleotide sequence: TGTGCCAGCAGTTTATTCCCCGGGACAGGGGGCGCCTATGGCTACACCTTC.

This clonotype was recorded many times. J is TRBJ2-5 and V is TRBV9; 11 nucleotides agree with TRBD2. The CDR3 length is 16 residues. J was trimmed by 5 bases and V by 4 bases; bases with no gene match: 10. In germline, CDR1 is SGDLS, CDR2 YYNGEE. CDR3 DNA sequence: TGTGCCAGCAGCCCTTTGGTTAGCGGGGGGGCTGAGACCCAGTACTTC. It specifies CASSPLVSGGAETQYF.

This chain uses TRBV5-1 with TRBJ2-7, with D hard to call. The CDR3 is made up of 15 amino acids. V was trimmed by 0 bases and J by 0 bases, leaving 10 bases between them. Looked up from germline, CDR1 is SGHRS and CDR2 is YFSETQ. Here the CDR3 reads CASSLAGFASYEQYF. The CDR3 DNA reads as TGCGCCAGCAGCTTGGCAGGCTTTGCCTCCTACGAGCAGTACTTC.